Listed below are T cell receptor beta chains from one sample, sequenced in a study of blood T cell repertoires in COVID-19. The data were produced by immunoSEQ multiplex PCR, yet TCRdb's version contains in-frame clones alone and is incomplete. The table lists 380,000 or so clones, 89% of them singletons, with approximately 1.2% in the top ten. The sequenced material came from peripheral blood. These receptors all come from a man in his forties or fifties with acute or convalescent COVID-19. The CDR3 runs from the conserved cysteine through the conserved F or W. D genes are given only for firm matches. Only part of the rows carry a size: once, few, many, or a class if the clone is expanded.

j_call: TRBJ1-2
d_call: TRBD1
cdr3_length: 17
v_call: TRBV3-1/TRBV3-2
clone_size: few
cdr3_nt: TGTGCCAGCAGCCGCCGGCGGCGCGACAGGGTGGGCTATGGCTACACCTTC
cdr3_aa: CASSRRRRDRVGYGYTF

j_call: TRBJ2-7
d_call: TRBD1
cdr3_length: 15
v_call: TRBV7-9
clone_size: NA
cdr3_nt: TGTGCCAGCAGCTCTTGGGACAGGCCAACCTACGAGCAGTACTTC
cdr3_aa: CASSSWDRPTYEQYF

j_call: TRBJ1-3
d_call: NA
cdr3_length: 16
v_call: TRBV5-1
clone_size: once
cdr3_nt: TGCGCCAGCAGCGACCGACAGCTTTCATCTGGAAACACCATATATTTT
cdr3_aa: CASSDRQLSSGNTIYF

j_call: TRBJ1-3
d_call: NA
cdr3_length: 15
v_call: TRBV9
clone_size: NA
cdr3_nt: TGTGCCAGCAGCCCAAGACAGAGCTCTGGAAACACCATATATTTT
cdr3_aa: CASSPRQSSGNTIYF

j_call: TRBJ2-1
d_call: TRBD2
cdr3_length: 18
v_call: TRBV18
clone_size: NA
cdr3_nt: TGTGCCAGCTCACGGACGGGGACTAGCCGGAGCTCCTACAATGAGCAGTTCTTC
cdr3_aa: CASSRTGTSRSSYNEQFF

j_call: TRBJ2-7
d_call: TRBD1
cdr3_length: 13
v_call: TRBV12-3/TRBV12-4
clone_size: NA
cdr3_nt: TGTGCCAGCAGGAGGACAGGGAACGTCGAGCAGTACTTC
cdr3_aa: CASRRTGNVEQYF

j_call: TRBJ1-2
d_call: NA
cdr3_length: 10
v_call: TRBV28
clone_size: NA
cdr3_nt: TGTGCCACCACAGGGAATGGCTACACCTTC
cdr3_aa: CATTGNGYTF

j_call: TRBJ2-7
d_call: TRBD1
cdr3_length: 15
v_call: TRBV9
clone_size: NA
cdr3_nt: TGTGCCAGCAGCCAAACCCCGGGACAGGGAGGCGAGCAGTACTTC
cdr3_aa: CASSQTPGQGGEQYF

j_call: TRBJ2-2
d_call: NA
cdr3_length: 12
v_call: TRBV19
clone_size: NA
cdr3_nt: TGTGCCAGTAGTATTAGAACCGGGGAGCTGTTTTTT
cdr3_aa: CASSIRTGELFF

j_call: TRBJ1-5
d_call: TRBD1
cdr3_length: 13
v_call: TRBV2
clone_size: once
cdr3_nt: TGTGCCAGCGGGGGACAGGGAGATCAGCCCCAGCATTTT
cdr3_aa: CASGGQGDQPQHF

j_call: TRBJ2-3
d_call: NA
cdr3_length: 13
v_call: TRBV10-3
clone_size: NA
cdr3_nt: TGTGCCATCAGCCCAGGGATGACAGATACGCAGTATTTT
cdr3_aa: CAISPGMTDTQYF

j_call: TRBJ1-3
d_call: NA
cdr3_length: 17
v_call: TRBV11-2
clone_size: NA
cdr3_nt: TGTGCCAGCAGCTTAACTAGGACAGTGGGCTCTGGAAACACCATATATTTT
cdr3_aa: CASSLTRTVGSGNTIYF

j_call: TRBJ1-4
d_call: TRBD1
cdr3_length: 14
v_call: TRBV3-1/TRBV3-2
clone_size: NA
cdr3_nt: TGTGCCAGCAGCCAAAAATGGGACAGACTAAAACTGTTTTTT
cdr3_aa: CASSQKWDRLKLFF

j_call: TRBJ2-1
d_call: NA
cdr3_length: 17
v_call: TRBV5-4
clone_size: NA
cdr3_nt: TGTGCCAGCAGCTTGGAGGGAAGACTAGAAATCTACAATGAGCAGTTCTTC
cdr3_aa: CASSLEGRLEIYNEQFF

j_call: TRBJ1-1
d_call: TRBD1
cdr3_length: 13
v_call: TRBV5-4
clone_size: few
cdr3_nt: TGTGCCAGCAGCTTGAACAGGGGCACTGAAGCTTTCTTT
cdr3_aa: CASSLNRGTEAFF

j_call: TRBJ1-6
d_call: NA
cdr3_length: 15
v_call: TRBV11-2
clone_size: NA
cdr3_nt: TGTGCCAGCAGCCCATCCGGGAGGGATAATTCACCCCTCCACTTT
cdr3_aa: CASSPSGRDNSPLHF

j_call: TRBJ2-7
d_call: TRBD2
cdr3_length: 16
v_call: TRBV10-3
clone_size: NA
cdr3_nt: TGTGCCATCAGTGAGTGGCCTAGCGGGGAGACCTACGAGCAGTACTTC
cdr3_aa: CAISEWPSGETYEQYF

j_call: TRBJ2-2
d_call: NA
cdr3_length: 16
v_call: TRBV15
clone_size: few
cdr3_nt: TGTGCCACCAGCAGAGATCTCCAGGATGGCGCCGGGGAGCTGTTTTTT
cdr3_aa: CATSRDLQDGAGELFF

j_call: TRBJ2-5
d_call: NA
cdr3_length: 16
v_call: TRBV5-5
clone_size: NA
cdr3_nt: TGTGCCAGCAGCTTAACCGAGTGGAACGCGGGAGAGACCCAGTACTTC
cdr3_aa: CASSLTEWNAGETQYF

j_call: TRBJ2-7
d_call: NA
cdr3_length: 13
v_call: TRBV3-1/TRBV3-2
clone_size: many
cdr3_nt: TGTGCCAGCAGCCCAACCGCGTCGAGCGAGCAGTACTTC
cdr3_aa: CASSPTASSEQYF

j_call: TRBJ1-6
d_call: NA
cdr3_length: 16
v_call: TRBV7-2
clone_size: NA
cdr3_nt: TGTGCCAGCAGCTTCGCCATGAGCTCCTATAATTCACCCCTCCACTTT
cdr3_aa: CASSFAMSSYNSPLHF

j_call: TRBJ1-5
d_call: NA
cdr3_length: 14
v_call: TRBV19
clone_size: NA
cdr3_nt: TGTGCCAGTAGGAGGCAGGGGATAAATCAGCCCCAGCATTTT
cdr3_aa: CASRRQGINQPQHF

j_call: TRBJ2-2
d_call: NA
cdr3_length: 16
v_call: TRBV5-4
clone_size: once
cdr3_nt: TGTGCCAGCAGCCAATGGACTCGGTTGAACACCGGGGAGCTGTTTTTT
cdr3_aa: CASSQWTRLNTGELFF

j_call: TRBJ2-7
d_call: TRBD2
cdr3_length: 17
v_call: TRBV4-1
clone_size: once
cdr3_nt: TGCGCCAGCAGCCCCGGGCATTTGGGATCTAGCGGGAGGGCCCCATCTTTC
cdr3_aa: CASSPGHLGSSGRAPSF

j_call: TRBJ1-1
d_call: NA
cdr3_length: 12
v_call: TRBV7-9
clone_size: NA
cdr3_nt: TGTGCCAGCAGCCCTACAGGGACTGAAGCTTTCTTT
cdr3_aa: CASSPTGTEAFF

j_call: TRBJ2-3
d_call: TRBD1
cdr3_length: 16
v_call: TRBV6-1
clone_size: NA
cdr3_nt: TGTGCCAGCAGTGAGCTCAGACAGGGGGGAACAGATACGCAGTATTTT
cdr3_aa: CASSELRQGGTDTQYF

j_call: TRBJ1-2
d_call: TRBD1
cdr3_length: 14
v_call: TRBV6-5
clone_size: NA
cdr3_nt: TGTGCCAGCAGTCGGGGGACAGGGAACTATGGCTACACCTTC
cdr3_aa: CASSRGTGNYGYTF

j_call: TRBJ1-5
d_call: TRBD1
cdr3_length: 17
v_call: TRBV4-1
clone_size: once
cdr3_nt: TGCGCCAGCAGCCATCCGTTCGGGGACAGCCAGAATCAGCCCCAGCATTTT
cdr3_aa: CASSHPFGDSQNQPQHF

j_call: TRBJ2-7
d_call: TRBD2
cdr3_length: 14
v_call: TRBV18
clone_size: NA
cdr3_nt: TGTGCCAGCTCCCGCGGGAGGGATGGCTACGAGCAGTACTTC
cdr3_aa: CASSRGRDGYEQYF

j_call: TRBJ2-6
d_call: TRBD2
cdr3_length: 15
v_call: TRBV11-2
clone_size: NA
cdr3_nt: TGTGCCAGCAGCCGAGCGGGAGTCGGGGCCAACGTCCTGACTTTC
cdr3_aa: CASSRAGVGANVLTF

j_call: TRBJ1-2
d_call: TRBD1
cdr3_length: 12
v_call: TRBV16
clone_size: NA
cdr3_nt: TGTGCCAGCAGCCCGACAGGGAATGGCTACACCTTC
cdr3_aa: CASSPTGNGYTF

j_call: TRBJ1-6
d_call: TRBD1
cdr3_length: 18
v_call: TRBV18
clone_size: NA
cdr3_nt: TGTGCCAGCTCACGACAAGGGACAGCCTACTCCTATAATTCACCCCTCCACTTT
cdr3_aa: CASSRQGTAYSYNSPLHF

j_call: TRBJ2-3
d_call: NA
cdr3_length: 14
v_call: TRBV5-1
clone_size: NA
cdr3_nt: TGCGCCAGCAGGCGAGGCACCAGCACAGATACGCAGTATTTT
cdr3_aa: CASRRGTSTDTQYF

j_call: TRBJ2-7
d_call: TRBD1
cdr3_length: 16
v_call: TRBV28
clone_size: NA
cdr3_nt: TGTGCCAGCAGTTTCCCCGCCGGGACAGGGTCCTACGAGCAGTACTTC
cdr3_aa: CASSFPAGTGSYEQYF

j_call: TRBJ2-4
d_call: NA
cdr3_length: 15
v_call: TRBV5-1
clone_size: NA
cdr3_nt: TGCGCCAGCAGCTTGGAACTACCCAAGACCAACATTCAGTACTTC
cdr3_aa: CASSLELPKTNIQYF

j_call: TRBJ2-7
d_call: NA
cdr3_length: 15
v_call: TRBV5-1
clone_size: once
cdr3_nt: TGCGCCAGCAGCTTGGAAGGGGCCGTCACCTACGAGCAGTACTTC
cdr3_aa: CASSLEGAVTYEQYF

j_call: TRBJ2-2
d_call: TRBD1
cdr3_length: 16
v_call: TRBV27
clone_size: NA
cdr3_nt: TGTGCCAGCAGTTTATCGGGACAGGGGATCACCGGGGAGCTGTTTTTT
cdr3_aa: CASSLSGQGITGELFF

j_call: TRBJ1-5
d_call: NA
cdr3_length: 14
v_call: TRBV7-8
clone_size: NA
cdr3_nt: TGTGCCAGCAGCGATCGACTGCTGCGTCAGCCCCAGCATTTT
cdr3_aa: CASSDRLLRQPQHF

j_call: TRBJ2-1
d_call: NA
cdr3_length: 14
v_call: TRBV10-3
clone_size: NA
cdr3_nt: TGTGCCATCACCCCCGAGGTGAGCCCCAATGAGCAGTTCTTC
cdr3_aa: CAITPEVSPNEQFF

j_call: TRBJ2-1
d_call: NA
cdr3_length: 14
v_call: TRBV9
clone_size: NA
cdr3_nt: TGTGCCAGCAGCGTCAGCGGGCAAGACAATGAGCAGTTCTTC
cdr3_aa: CASSVSGQDNEQFF

j_call: TRBJ2-2
d_call: NA
cdr3_length: 15
v_call: TRBV10-3
clone_size: few
cdr3_nt: TGTGCCATCAGTGGCGAGGCCTCGGACACCGGGGAGCTGTTTTTT
cdr3_aa: CAISGEASDTGELFF

j_call: TRBJ2-2
d_call: TRBD2
cdr3_length: 16
v_call: TRBV4-3
clone_size: NA
cdr3_nt: TGCGCCAGCAGCCAAGTGTTAGCGGGGGCAGACGGGGAGCTGTTTTTT
cdr3_aa: CASSQVLAGADGELFF

j_call: TRBJ2-7
d_call: TRBD2
cdr3_length: 17
v_call: TRBV6-4
clone_size: NA
cdr3_nt: TGTGCCAGCAGTGCCTTTTTACTAGCGGGAGTTGGGAACGAGCAGTACTTC
cdr3_aa: CASSAFLLAGVGNEQYF

j_call: TRBJ1-6
d_call: TRBD1
cdr3_length: 14
v_call: TRBV3-1/TRBV3-2
clone_size: NA
cdr3_nt: TGTGCCAGCAGGGAAGACAGGGACCGGTCACCCCTCCACTTT
cdr3_aa: CASREDRDRSPLHF

j_call: TRBJ1-2
d_call: NA
cdr3_length: 13
v_call: TRBV30
clone_size: NA
cdr3_nt: TGTGCCTGTATGGGGGGGTACAGCTATGGCTACACCTTC
cdr3_aa: CACMGGYSYGYTF

j_call: TRBJ2-7
d_call: TRBD1
cdr3_length: 14
v_call: TRBV5-4
clone_size: NA
cdr3_nt: TGTGCCAGCAGCTTTGACAGGGCTTCTGGCGAGCAGTACTTC
cdr3_aa: CASSFDRASGEQYF

j_call: TRBJ2-1
d_call: NA
cdr3_length: 14
v_call: TRBV27
clone_size: few
cdr3_nt: TGTGCCAGCAGTTTTGGGGGCAACCACAATGAGCAGTTCTTC
cdr3_aa: CASSFGGNHNEQFF

j_call: TRBJ1-1
d_call: TRBD1
cdr3_length: 14
v_call: TRBV11-2
clone_size: many
cdr3_nt: TGTGCCAGCAGCCCAGACAGGGTGAACACTGAAGCTTTCTTT
cdr3_aa: CASSPDRVNTEAFF